This is a list of T cell receptor beta chains from one sample in a study of T cell repertoires in cytomegalovirus infection. TCRdb fed the reads into MiXCR, producing one record per CDR3 protein. In the table there are about half a million distinct CDR3 sequences, 33% of which are singletons. No antigen has been assigned to these receptors. The sequencing used cultured PBMCs, collected from culture after CMV antigen stimulation. These receptor sequences come from a human donor in good health (CMV status not recorded). Some clones in this sample may be carry-over from other donors' samples. Each CDR3 is given with its conserved first and last residue. The order of the fields is V gene, D gene, clone size, J gene, CDR3 protein, CDR3 DNA. A D gene is named only where the DNA matches it firmly. Clone size is given for some rows only: seen once, a few or many times, or a class if the clone is expanded.

>TRBV28|TRBD1|-|TRBJ1-4
CASSFQRDRGEKLFF
TGTGCCAGCAGTTTCCAGCGGGACAGGGGCGAAAAACTGTTTTTT
>TRBV20-1|TRBD1|-|TRBJ2-4
CSALDRAAKNIQYF
TGCAGTGCCCTAGACAGGGCAGCCAAAAACATTCAGTACTTC
>TRBV4-1|-|few|TRBJ2-2
CASSQEGDHTGELFF
TGCGCCAGCAGCCAAGAAGGGGATCACACCGGGGAGCTGTTTTTT
>TRBV19|-|-|TRBJ2-6
CASSISYANSGANVLTF
TGTGCCAGTAGTATTAGTTACGCCAACTCTGGGGCCAACGTCCTGACTTTC
>TRBV20-1|TRBD2|few|TRBJ2-7
CSARPGGPTTYEQYF
TGCAGTGCTAGACCGGGAGGGCCCACCACCTACGAGCAGTACTTC
>TRBV12-3/TRBV12-4|-|-|TRBJ2-5
CASKFLGNNPQYF
TGTGCCAGCAAATTCCTGGGCAATAACCCCCAGTACTTC
>TRBV24-1|-|-|TRBJ2-2
CATSEGTGELFF
TGTGCCACCAGTGAAGGCACCGGGGAGCTGTTTTTT
>TRBV24-1|TRBD2|few|TRBJ2-3
CATRDRFSGSTDTQYF
TGTGCCACCAGGGACCGGTTTAGCGGGAGCACAGATACGCAGTATTTT
>TRBV7-4|-|once|TRBJ2-3
CASSLAAGGDTQYF
TGTGCCAGCAGCTTAGCGGCAGGGGGGGATACGCAGTATTTT
>TRBV7-2|-|few|TRBJ2-2
CASSSFQATGELFF
TGTGCCAGCAGCTCCTTTCAGGCCACCGGGGAGCTGTTTTTT
>TRBV12-3/TRBV12-4|-|-|TRBJ2-2
CASSFKAGPGRRAGELFF
TGTGCCAGCAGTTTCAAAGCCGGCCCCGGAAGACGGGCCGGGGAGCTGTTTTTT
>TRBV5-4|-|-|TRBJ2-2
CASSEPNLGAGELFF
TGTGCCAGCAGCGAACCCAACCTAGGTGCCGGGGAGCTGTTTTTT
>TRBV5-4|-|-|TRBJ1-2
CASSLGPLGYTF
TGTGCCAGCAGCCTTGGGCCCCTAGGCTACACCTTC
>TRBV7-8|TRBD2|-|TRBJ2-3
CASRAGATDTQYF
TGTGCCAGCCGAGCGGGAGCCACAGATACGCAGTATTTT
>TRBV7-3|-|few|TRBJ1-1
CASSEVMNTEAFF
TGTGCCAGCAGCGAGGTGATGAACACTGAAGCTTTCTTT
>TRBV20-1|TRBD2|-|TRBJ2-3
CSVGRGGTQYF
TGCAGTGTTGGGAGGGGAGGTACGCAGTATTTT
>TRBV7-6|TRBD1|-|TRBJ2-4
CASSGGQESKNIQYF
TGTGCCAGCAGCGGCGGACAGGAGTCCAAAAACATTCAGTACTTC
>TRBV11-2|-|-|TRBJ2-7
CASSVGHPEGYEQYF
TGTGCCAGCAGCGTAGGACACCCGGAGGGGTACGAGCAGTACTTC
>TRBV19|-|few|TRBJ2-2
CASSITRGRTGELFF
TGTGCCAGTAGTATAACCAGGGGGAGGACCGGGGAGCTGTTTTTT
>TRBV7-2|TRBD1|few|TRBJ1-5
CASSFDRGLNQPQHF
TGTGCCAGCAGCTTTGACAGGGGGCTGAATCAGCCCCAGCATTTT
>TRBV6-2/TRBV6-3|-|-|TRBJ1-5
CASSYSPATVQPQHF
TGTGCCAGCAGTTACTCTCCAGCTACGGTTCAGCCCCAGCATTTT
>TRBV28|-|-|TRBJ1-2
CASRVVNYGYTF
TGTGCCAGCAGGGTGGTTAACTATGGCTACACCTTC
>TRBV20-1|TRBD1|-|TRBJ1-5
CSASVTGGWSNQPQHF
TGCAGTGCTAGCGTTACAGGGGGCTGGAGCAATCAGCCCCAGCATTTT
>TRBV6-1|-|-|TRBJ2-1
CASSEGSRFNEQFF
TGTGCCAGCAGTGAGGGGTCTAGGTTTAATGAGCAGTTCTTC
>TRBV29-1|TRBD1|many|TRBJ1-3
CSVDPGQGTGNTIYF
TGCAGCGTTGATCCGGGACAGGGAACAGGAAACACCATATATTTT
>TRBV6-1|-|-|TRBJ1-5
CASSEMIANSNQPQHF
TGTGCCAGCAGTGAGATGATAGCTAATAGCAATCAGCCCCAGCATTTT
>TRBV28|TRBD2|few|TRBJ2-7
CASAPGLAGTYEQYF
TGTGCCAGCGCGCCGGGACTAGCGGGAACCTACGAGCAGTACTTC
>TRBV6-2/TRBV6-3|-|-|TRBJ2-2
CASSYLDASNTGELFF
TGTGCCAGCAGTTACCTAGACGCATCGAACACCGGGGAGCTGTTTTTT
>TRBV7-2|TRBD1|many|TRBJ2-1
CASSSEPGQGNEQFF
TGTGCCAGCAGCTCCGAACCGGGACAGGGGAATGAGCAGTTCTTC
>TRBV12-5|TRBD1|few|TRBJ1-1
CASGLGRDRVGENTEAFF
TGTGCTAGTGGTTTGGGTCGGGACAGGGTGGGTGAGAACACTGAAGCTTTCTTT
>TRBV10-3|-|few|TRBJ1-1
CAHQDGVNTEAFF
TGTGCCCATCAAGACGGAGTGAACACTGAAGCTTTCTTT
>TRBV19|-|-|TRBJ1-4
CASSMDGTEKLFF
TGTGCCAGTAGTATGGACGGTACGGAAAAACTGTTTTTT
>TRBV24-1|-|-|TRBJ2-5
CATSDLEETQYF
TGTGCCACCAGTGATCTGGAAGAGACCCAGTACTTC
>TRBV5-4|TRBD1|few|TRBJ2-1
CASSTTWTGPPYNEQFF
TGTGCCAGCAGCACGACCTGGACAGGCCCTCCCTACAATGAGCAGTTCTTC
>TRBV24-1|TRBD2|few|TRBJ2-1
CATSDSATGSGKLNEQFF
TGTGCCACCAGTGATTCGGCGACGGGGAGCGGGAAATTAAATGAGCAGTTCTTC
>TRBV5-1|TRBD2|few|TRBJ2-3
CASAGDLTSARRTDTQYF
TGCGCCAGCGCCGGTGACCTTACTAGCGCTAGGAGGACAGATACGCAGTATTTT
>TRBV19|TRBD2|few|TRBJ2-3
CASSTGLAGEDTQYF
TGTGCCAGTAGTACGGGACTAGCGGGAGAAGATACGCAGTATTTT
>TRBV19|-|-|TRBJ2-4
CASSMGGPLNIQYF
TGTGCCAGTAGTATGGGAGGACCCCTAAACATTCAGTACTTC
>TRBV7-3|TRBD1|few|TRBJ2-5
CASSSRQGATQYF
TGTGCCAGCAGCTCCCGACAGGGGGCGACCCAGTACTTC
>TRBV3-1|-|-|TRBJ2-3
CASSHWERSTDTQYF
TGTGCCAGCAGCCATTGGGAAAGAAGCACAGATACGCAGTATTTT
>TRBV4-1|-|-|TRBJ1-6
CASSQDPLIPLHF
TGCGCCAGCAGCCAGGACCCTCTAATTCCCCTCCACTTT
>TRBV12-3/TRBV12-4|-|-|TRBJ1-1
CASSPGRGFRMSTEAFF
TGTGCCAGCAGTCCAGGGCGTGGGTTCCGTATGTCGACTGAAGCTTTCTTT
>TRBV7-8|TRBD2|few|TRBJ2-7
CASTGMGTSVYEQYF
TGTGCCAGCACCGGTATGGGGACTAGCGTCTACGAGCAGTACTTC
>TRBV11-3|TRBD2|-|TRBJ2-1
CASSLARRLAGDEQFF
TGTGCCAGCAGCTTAGCTCGTAGGCTAGCGGGAGATGAGCAGTTCTTC
>TRBV12-3/TRBV12-4|TRBD2|few|TRBJ2-1
CASSLGLWEGYNEQFF
TGTGCCAGCAGTTTAGGACTGTGGGAGGGCTACAATGAGCAGTTCTTC
>TRBV28|-|-|TRBJ1-5
CASSSLGGNQPQHF
TGTGCCAGCAGTTCGCTTGGGGGCAATCAGCCCCAGCATTTT
>TRBV7-2|-|many|TRBJ1-2
CASSLALLYGDYGYTF
TGTGCCAGCAGCTTAGCGCTTTTGTATGGCGACTATGGCTACACCTTC
>TRBV7-9|TRBD2|-|TRBJ2-1
CASNRGGASNEQFF
TGTGCCAGCAACCGCGGGGGGGCGTCTAATGAGCAGTTCTTC